The 31 T cell receptor beta chains below come from one sample, sequenced in a study of cytomegalovirus exposure and HLA in healthy donors. The PCR made use of 60 Vbeta and 13 Jbeta primers. Using immunoSEQ multiplex PCR, the repertoire was profiled, and TCRdb retains in-frame clones only, with some absent. The sample lists 130,000 to 150,000 clones; over 70% were seen once. What was sequenced was PBMCs. These receptors were taken from a man aged 25-40 years in good health and CMV-seropositive.

This clone is a singleton in its sample. This rearrangement joins TRBV7-2 to TRBJ2-7; 8 nucleotides match TRBD1. Germline V lookup: CDR1 SGHTA, CDR2 FQGNSA. Losses at the gene ends were 3 bases for V and 1 base for J; bases not matched to a gene: 8. The CDR3 is 16 residues long. The chain's CDR3 is CASSFAGQGLSYEQYF. The CDR3 DNA reads TGTGCCAGCAGCTTCGCCGGACAGGGCCTTTCCTACGAGCAGTACTTC. Together with reference TRBV7-2 and TRBJ2-7, the CDR3 gives the full variable domain: GAGVSQSPSNKVTEKGKDVELRCDPISGHTALYWYRQSLGQGLEFLIYFQGNSAPDKSGLPSDRFSAERTGGSVSTLTIQRTQQEDSAVYLCASSFAGQGLSYEQYFGPGTRLTVT.

This clone was observed a few times. The V and J genes are TRBV5-1 and TRBJ2-7, with 14 bases identical to TRBD2. CDR1 is SGHRS and CDR2 is YFSETQ in the germline V gene. This CDR3 comprises 14 residues. Unmatched junction bases numbered 0, after V lost 4 bases and J lost 3 bases. The CDR3, as DNA: TGCGCCAGCAGCGGGACTAGCGGGAGCTACGAGCAGTACTTC. Encoded protein: CASSGTSGSYEQYF.

This clone came up a few times. V gene TRBV5-1 combines with J gene TRBJ2-7, with TRBD1 identical over 10 bases. The CDR3 contains 15 residues. The V gene's germline CDR1 is SGHRS and CDR2 YFSETQ. J was trimmed by 2 bases and V by 7 bases; bases with no gene match: 9. The CDR3 protein is CASGEGQGQTYEQYF. CDR3 DNA sequence: TGCGCCAGCGGAGAGGGACAGGGGCAAACCTACGAGCAGTACTTC.

This chain uses TRBV10-2 with TRBJ2-2; 8 bases map to TRBD2. The CDR3 totals 14 residues. Germline V gene sequence: CDR1 WSHSY, CDR2 SAAADI. V lost 7 bases, J lost 5 bases, and 6 bases stayed unmatched. The CDR3 sequence is CASTDRLATGELFF. CDR3 sequence (DNA): TGCGCCAGCACCGACAGACTAGCGACCGGGGAGCTGTTTTTT.

This clone was seen a single time. CDR3 coding DNA: TGTGCCAGCAGGGAGGGGGGGGTTGAAAAACTGTTTTTT. Its protein product is CASREGGVEKLFF. The V and J genes are TRBV6-1 and TRBJ1-4; D is possibly TRBD1 (6 bases). The V end was cut by 6 bases, the J end by 7 bases, with 12 bases between. CDR3 length: 13 amino acids. The germline gives CDR1 MNHNS, CDR2 SASEGT.

In nucleotides, the CDR3 is TGCAGTGGTTCACAGATCAATGGCTACACCTTC. As protein: CSGSQINGYTF. The chain joins TRBV20-1 to TRBJ1-2; D gene ambiguous. V shed 7 bases and J shed 6 bases, with 12 bases lying between them. The CDR3 length is 11 residues. CDR1 and CDR2 from the germline V gene are DFQATT and SNEGSKA (reference sequence).

This chain links TRBV2 with TRBJ2-7; D perhaps matches TRBD1 (5 bases). CDR3 size: 14 residues. CDR1 is SNHLY, CDR2 FYNNEI, per germline. With 4 bases removed from V and 6 bases from J, the gap between germline ends came to 16 bases. In nucleotides, the CDR3 is TGTGCCAGCAGTGTCAGGGATTTACTGGGCGAGCAGTACTTC. Encoded protein: CASSVRDLLGEQYF.

The J gene is TRBJ2-1, the V gene TRBV4-3, with D possibly matching TRBD1 (6 bases). This CDR3 comprises 16 residues. Germline values: CDR1 LGHNA, CDR2 YSLEER. Trimming removed 3 bases at V and 6 bases at J, with 18 bases between. The CDR3 DNA is TGCGCCAGCAGCCAGGGGGTACAGGGTATCGGCAATGAGCAGTTCTTC. Translation gives CASSQGVQGIGNEQFF.

This clone was seen more than once but under ten times. The gene calls are TRBV28 and TRBJ1-2, with TRBD1 matching 8 bases. The CDR3 is 15 amino acids. With 5 bases clipped from V and 5 bases from J, the junction kept 10 bases outside the gene matches. Germline V gene lookup returns CDR1 MDHEN and CDR2 SYDVKM. CDR3 protein: CASSRLTGEGYGYTF. The CDR3, as DNA: TGTGCCAGCAGTCGATTGACAGGGGAAGGGTATGGCTACACCTTC.

In this sample, this clone turned up a few times. An end of the junction differs from the germline gene, which may be a read error. This chain links TRBV7-9 with TRBJ1-2, with 7 positions matching TRBD1. The CDR3 runs 14 residues. The germline V gene encodes CDR1 SEHNR and CDR2 FQNEAQ (reference sequence). CDR3 protein: CASTLWDSSAVDTF. CDR3 DNA sequence: TGTGCCAGCACCTTATGGGACAGCTCCGCCGTAGACACCTTC.

This rearrangement joins TRBV11-2 to TRBJ2-1, with 9 nucleotides matching TRBD2. The CDR3 runs to 16 residues. Germline loops: CDR1 SGHAT, CDR2 FQNNGV. Trimming at V came to 5 bases and at J to 6 bases, leaving 11 bases not matched to a gene. The CDR3 DNA follows: TGTGCCAGCAGCCTCTCCGGGCGGGGGGGCCGCAATGAGCAGTTCTTC. Translating it yields CASSLSGRGGRNEQFF. The complete variable domain, with remaining parts taken from reference TRBV11-2 and TRBJ2-1, reads EAGVAQSPRYKIIEKRQSVAFWCNPISGHATLYWYQQILGQGPKLLIQFQNNGVVDDSQLPKDRFSAERLKGVDSTLKIQPAKLEDSAVYLCASSLSGRGGRNEQFFGPGTRLTVL.

The count of this clone is one. Other nucleotide sequences from this sample produce the same CDR3. The chain is built from TRBV19 and TRBJ2-1; TRBD1 aligns across 9 bases. Germline CDR1 and CDR2: LNHDA and SQIVND (reference sequence). J lost 4 bases, V lost 3 bases, and 4 bases had no gene match. This CDR3 is 15 amino acids long. The CDR3 nucleotides read TGTGCCAGTAGTATCACGGGGACAGGGTACAATGAGCAGTTCTTC. This sequence encodes CASSITGTGYNEQFF.

The chain combines TRBV5-1 with TRBJ2-6; D may be TRBD1 (6 bases). Germline CDR1 SGHRS, CDR2 YFSETQ. The CDR3 loop spans 16 amino acids. Trimming cost V 0 bases and J 2 bases, with 9 bases left between them. CDR3 amino acids: CASSLVSGAGANVLTF. The CDR3 coding sequence is TGCGCCAGCAGCTTGGTGTCAGGGGCTGGGGCCAACGTCCTGACTTTC.

The chain carries TRBV6-1 and TRBJ1-6, with TRBD1 matching 11 bases. The germline gives CDR1 MNHNS, CDR2 SASEGT. Germline trimming cut 7 bases from V and 9 bases from J; bases unmatched to any gene: 8. This CDR3 is built from 15 residues. This CDR3 reads CASKVGQGVGSPLHF. The DNA of the CDR3 is TGTGCCAGCAAAGTGGGACAGGGGGTAGGTTCACCCCTCCACTTT.

The table lists this clone with a count of one. The chain has TRBV28 and TRBJ2-7, with 7 bases aligning to TRBD1. The V gene end was trimmed by 6 bases and the J gene end by 0 bases; junction bases not matched to a gene: 11. CDR3 length: 16 residues. Germline V CDR1 and CDR2: MDHEN, SYDVKM. This CDR3 is CASRPPGQASSYEQYF. CDR3 nucleotides: TGTGCCAGCAGACCCCCCGGACAGGCGAGCTCCTACGAGCAGTACTTC.

This clone appeared many times. This chain links TRBV5-4 with TRBJ1-2; 8 positions match TRBD1. Germline V gene data show CDR1 as SGHNT and CDR2 as YYREEE (reference sequence). This CDR3 is 17 amino acids long. Trimming at V came to 0 bases and at J to 4 bases, leaving 11 bases not matched to a gene. The CDR3 DNA reads as TGTGCCAGCAGCTTGGAGGCAGGGGGCGCAGGTACCTATGGCTACACCTTC. It specifies CASSLEAGGAGTYGYTF.

This clone showed up just a few times. The rearrangement uses TRBV5-4 and TRBJ2-3; D remains unclear. V lost 2 bases, J lost 0 bases, and 7 bases lay in between. CDR3 size: 14 residues. CDR1 and CDR2 (germline): SGHNT, YYREEE (reference sequence). As DNA, the CDR3 is TGTGCCAGCAGCTTTGGCTCTAGCACAGATACGCAGTATTTT. This codes for CASSFGSSTDTQYF.

The chain combines TRBV6-1 with TRBJ1-2, with D unclear. Germline lookup yields CDR1 MNHNS and CDR2 SASEGT. Trimming took off 11 bases at V and 3 bases at J, with 22 bases between the two ends. CDR3 size: 15 residues. This CDR3 is CAASRQTPRDYGYTF. CDR3 bases: TGTGCCGCTAGTCGTCAGACGCCCCGGGACTATGGCTACACCTTC.

This clone appeared a single time. The rearrangement links TRBV21-1 to TRBJ2-4; TRBD1, the table's D call, lacks a check against the DNA. TRBV21-1 is deemed a pseudogene. The CDR3 is 20 residues long. DNA for the CDR3: TGTGCCAGCAGCAAAGGGAGACAGGGTGTCCTCCGTCTGGCCAAAAACAGTCAGTACTTC. Its translation is CASSKGRQGVLRLAKNSQYF.

This rearrangement joins TRBV10-1 to TRBJ2-5; 8 bases are shared with TRBD2. V shed 8 bases, J shed 6 bases, and the junction held 2 bases outside the gene matches. The CDR3 consists of 11 residues. Per the germline V gene, CDR1 is WNHNN and CDR2 is SYGVQD (reference sequence). The CDR3 region is CASRGGKTQYF. The CDR3 nucleotides are TGCGCCAGCCGGGGGGGAAAGACCCAGTACTTC.

The V gene is TRBV6-6, the J gene TRBJ1-3, with 7 bases fitting TRBD1. The CDR3 is 16 residues long. V was clipped by 3 bases and J by 1 base; unmatched bases: 6. Germline assignment: CDR1 MNHNY and CDR2 SVGAGI (reference sequence). Here the CDR3 DNA reads TGTGCCAGCAGTTATCCTGGACAGGCTTCTGGAAACACCATATATTTT. It specifies CASSYPGQASGNTIYF.

The chain combines TRBV5-1 with TRBJ1-4; D remains ambiguous. The CDR3 consists of 13 residues. Germline V gives CDR1 SGHRS, CDR2 YFSETQ. V dropped 3 bases and J dropped 7 bases, with 10 bases sitting between them. CDR3: CASSYFGSEKLFF. CDR3 nucleotide sequence: TGCGCCAGCAGCTACTTCGGTAGTGAAAAACTGTTTTTT.

This chain connects TRBV5-1 to TRBJ2-5, with TRBD2 identical over 7 bases. With V trimmed by 2 bases and J by 5 bases, 3 bases remained unmatched. CDR1 and CDR2 (germline): SGHRS, YFSETQ. The CDR3 is 13 amino acids. The CDR3 region has the DNA TGCGCCAGCAGCTTCTACGGGGGGGAGACCCAGTACTTC. This gives the protein CASSFYGGETQYF.

This clone has a handful of counts. The chain links TRBV5-6 to TRBJ1-2; D call uncertain. The CDR3 spans 13 residues. Germline CDR1 and CDR2: SGHDT and YYEEEE. V was trimmed by 5 bases and J by 4 bases, leaving 12 bases between them. CDR3 nucleotides: TGTGCCAGCAGTTCCGGGATGACCTATGGCTACACCTTC. Translating it yields CASSSGMTYGYTF.

The chain is built from TRBV5-1 and TRBJ1-3; D gene uncertain. The ends were cut back, 0 bases at V and 1 base at J, with 8 bases in the middle. This CDR3 contains 15 residues. Germline CDR1 SGHRS, CDR2 YFSETQ. CDR3 loop: CASSLAPGSGNTIYF. The CDR3 coding sequence is TGCGCCAGCAGCTTGGCGCCGGGATCTGGAAACACCATATATTTT.

The chain carries TRBV7-9 and TRBJ2-1; D perhaps matches TRBD2 (6 bases). V was shortened by 1 base and J by 2 bases, with 15 bases between the two germline ends. The CDR3 is made up of 17 amino acids. Germline CDR1 reads SEHNR; CDR2 reads FQNEAQ (reference sequence). In DNA, the CDR3 is TGTGCCAGCAGCTTAGTACCCCGGGACTGGGCCTACAATGAGCAGTTCTTC. It translates to CASSLVPRDWAYNEQFF. Combining the CDR3 with reference TRBV7-9 and TRBJ2-1 gives the whole variable domain DTGVSQNPRHKITKRGQNVTFRCDPISEHNRLYWYRQTLGQGPEFLTYFQNEAQLEKSRLLSDRFSAERPKGSFSTLEIQRTEQGDSAMYLCASSLVPRDWAYNEQFFGPGTRLTVL.

This chain joins TRBV6-5 and TRBJ1-2, with 9 positions matching TRBD1. Germline CDR1 reads MNHEY; CDR2 reads SVGAGI. The CDR3 extends over 15 amino acids. J lost 4 bases, V lost 1 base, and 4 bases had no gene match. As DNA, the CDR3 is TGTGCCAGCAGTTACTGGGGACAGGGCCCCTATGGCTACACCTTC. Encoded protein: CASSYWGQGPYGYTF.

The chain recombines TRBV19 with TRBJ1-5; the match to TRBD1 covers 9 bases. There are 16 residues in the CDR3. Germline CDR1 reads LNHDA; CDR2 reads SQIVND (reference sequence). J gave up 2 bases and V 5 bases, and 7 bases lay outside the gene matches. DNA for the CDR3: TGTGCCAGTAGTGTGGGACAGGGAAAAGGCAATCAGCCCCAGCATTTT. Its protein product is CASSVGQGKGNQPQHF. Full variable domain (outside the CDR3, taken from reference TRBV19 and TRBJ1-5): DGGITQSPKYLFRKEGQNVTLSCEQNLNHDAMYWYRQDPGQGLRLIYYSQIVNDFQKGDIAEGYSVSREKKESFPLTVTSAQKNPTAFYLCASSVGQGKGNQPQHFGDGTRLSIL.

The gene calls are TRBV28 and TRBJ2-7; tentative D call: TRBD2 (6 bases). The CDR3 totals 12 residues. Germline CDR1 MDHEN, CDR2 SYDVKM. Trimming removed 9 bases from V and 3 bases from J, with 12 bases in between. The CDR3 loop reads CASRGLVYEQYF. The CDR3 DNA follows: TGTGCCAGTCGGGGACTTGTCTACGAGCAGTACTTC.

This chain joins TRBV5-4 and TRBJ2-3, with 7 nucleotides matching TRBD1. Per the germline V gene, CDR1 is SGHNT and CDR2 is YYREEE (reference sequence). The ends lost 5 bases at V and 1 base at J; junction bases unmatched: 4. The CDR3 spans 14 residues. The DNA of the CDR3 is TGTGCCAGCAGGAAAGGGGGCGGCACAGATACGCAGTATTTT. As protein: CASRKGGGTDTQYF. The full variable domain, rest sourced from reference TRBV5-4 and TRBJ2-3, is ETGVTQSPTHLIKTRGQQVTLRCSSQSGHNTVSWYQQALGQGPQFIFQYYREEENGRGNFPPRFSGLQFPNYSSELNVNALELDDSALYLCASRKGGGTDTQYFGPGTRLTVL.

This chain connects TRBV30 to TRBJ1-1, with D possibly matching TRBD1 (5 bases). Trimming stripped 2 bases from V and 2 bases from J, with 9 bases between. This CDR3 comprises 13 residues. Germline V gene lookup returns CDR1 GTSNPN and CDR2 SVGIG (reference sequence). DNA for the CDR3: TGTGCCTGGAGTCACAGGCTCAACACTGAAGCTTTCTTT. Translation: CAWSHRLNTEAFF.